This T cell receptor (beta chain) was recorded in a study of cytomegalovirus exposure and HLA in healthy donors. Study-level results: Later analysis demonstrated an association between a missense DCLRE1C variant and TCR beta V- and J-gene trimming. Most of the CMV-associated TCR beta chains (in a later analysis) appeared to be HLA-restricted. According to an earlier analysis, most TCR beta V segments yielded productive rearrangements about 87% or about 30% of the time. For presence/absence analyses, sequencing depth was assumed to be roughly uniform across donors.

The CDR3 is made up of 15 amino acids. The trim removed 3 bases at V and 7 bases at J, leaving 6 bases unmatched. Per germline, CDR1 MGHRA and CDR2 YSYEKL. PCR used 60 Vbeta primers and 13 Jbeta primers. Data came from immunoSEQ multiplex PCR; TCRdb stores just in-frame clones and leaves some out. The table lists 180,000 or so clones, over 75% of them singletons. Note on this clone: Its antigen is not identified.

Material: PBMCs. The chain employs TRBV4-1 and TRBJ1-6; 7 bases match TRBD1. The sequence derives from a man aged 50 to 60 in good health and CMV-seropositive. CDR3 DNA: TGCGCCAGCAGCCAGCGTATACAGGGGAATTCACCCCTCCACTTT. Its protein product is CASSQRIQGNSPLHF.